The clone carrying this T cell receptor beta chain has ten or more counts. Antigen specificity is unknown. The data were obtained in a study of CD8+CD57+ T cells in acquired aplastic anemia. Study information: Sorting CD4+ and CD8+ cells gave DNA averaging about 3.3 ug.

This CDR3 region has 16 residues. Germline lookup yields CDR1 SGDLS and CDR2 YYNGEE. V lost 4 bases, J lost 4 bases, and 20 bases lay in between. Genomic DNA constituted the template upon which TCR beta VDJ and CDR3 profiling was performed. MiXCR, run by TCRdb on the reads, gives a single entry per CDR3 protein. The table has about 160,000 distinct CDR3 sequences, approximately 40% seen once. Overall study findings and caveats: Some 31 CD8+ CDR3 sequences were shared between patients and controls.

The receptor was isolated from a human donor in good health. The sequencing sample was made of sorted CD4+, CD8+, or CD8+CD57+ T cells (not recorded which) from PBMCs. This rearrangement joins TRBV9 to TRBJ1-2; the D is unclear. CDR3: CASSSGGRTLPYGYTF. The CDR3 DNA reads as TGTGCCAGCAGCTCGGGAGGGCGGACGTTGCCCTATGGCTACACCTTC. Supplemented by reference TRBV9 and TRBJ1-2, the full variable domain reads DSGVTQTPKHLITATGQRVTLRCSPRSGDLSVYWYQQSLDQGLQFLIQYYNGEERAKGNILERFSAQQFPDLHSELNLSSLELGDSALYFCASSSGGRTLPYGYTFGSGTRLTVV.